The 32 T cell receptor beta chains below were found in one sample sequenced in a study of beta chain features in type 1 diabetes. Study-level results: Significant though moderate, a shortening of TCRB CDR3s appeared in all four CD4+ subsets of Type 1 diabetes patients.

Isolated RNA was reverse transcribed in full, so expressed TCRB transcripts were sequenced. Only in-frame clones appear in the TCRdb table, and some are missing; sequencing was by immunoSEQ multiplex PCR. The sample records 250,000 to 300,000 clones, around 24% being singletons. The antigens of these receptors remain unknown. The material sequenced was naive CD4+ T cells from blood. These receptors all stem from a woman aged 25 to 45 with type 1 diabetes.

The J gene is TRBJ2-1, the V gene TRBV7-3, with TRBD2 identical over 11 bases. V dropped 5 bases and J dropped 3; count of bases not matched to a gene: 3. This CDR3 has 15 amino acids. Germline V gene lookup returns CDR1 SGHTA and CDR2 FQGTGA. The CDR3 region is CASSRGLAGYNEQFF. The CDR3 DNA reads TGTGCCAGCAGCCGTGGACTAGCGGGCTACAATGAGCAGTTCTTC.

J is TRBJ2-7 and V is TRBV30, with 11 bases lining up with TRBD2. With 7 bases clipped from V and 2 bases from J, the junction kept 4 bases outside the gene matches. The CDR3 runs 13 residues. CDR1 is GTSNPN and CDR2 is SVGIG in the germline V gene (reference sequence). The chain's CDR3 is CASRLAGPYEQYF. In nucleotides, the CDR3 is TGTGCCTCGAGACTAGCGGGGCCCTACGAGCAGTACTTC.

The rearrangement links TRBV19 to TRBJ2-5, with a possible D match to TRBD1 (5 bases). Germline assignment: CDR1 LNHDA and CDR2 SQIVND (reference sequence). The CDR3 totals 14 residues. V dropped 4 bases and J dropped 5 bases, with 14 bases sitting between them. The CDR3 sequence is CASSTSPGFETQYF. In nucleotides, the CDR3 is TGTGCCAGTAGTACCTCCCCAGGGTTCGAGACCCAGTACTTC.

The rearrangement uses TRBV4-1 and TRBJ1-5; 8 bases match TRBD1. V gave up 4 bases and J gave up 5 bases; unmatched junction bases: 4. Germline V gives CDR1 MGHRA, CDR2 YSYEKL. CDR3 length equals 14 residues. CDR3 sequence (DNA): TGCGCCAGCAGCCTAGGACAGGGTGATCAGCCCCAGCATTTT. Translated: CASSLGQGDQPQHF.

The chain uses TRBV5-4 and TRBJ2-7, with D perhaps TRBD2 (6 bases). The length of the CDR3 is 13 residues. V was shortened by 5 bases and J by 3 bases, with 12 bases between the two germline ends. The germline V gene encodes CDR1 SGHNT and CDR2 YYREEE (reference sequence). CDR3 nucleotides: TGTGCCAGCAGTTCGACTAGTAACTACGAGCAGTACTTC. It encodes CASSSTSNYEQYF.

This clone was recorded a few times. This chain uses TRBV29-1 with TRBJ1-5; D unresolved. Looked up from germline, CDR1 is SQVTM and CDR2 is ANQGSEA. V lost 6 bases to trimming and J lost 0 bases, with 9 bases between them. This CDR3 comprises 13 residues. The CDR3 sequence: CSVAVDSNQPQHF. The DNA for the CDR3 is TGCAGCGTGGCCGTTGATAGCAATCAGCCCCAGCATTTT.

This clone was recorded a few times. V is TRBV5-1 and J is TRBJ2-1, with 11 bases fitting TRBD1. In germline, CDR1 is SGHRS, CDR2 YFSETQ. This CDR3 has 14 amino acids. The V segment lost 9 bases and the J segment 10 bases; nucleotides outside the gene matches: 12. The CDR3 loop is CATRTGGASGEQFF. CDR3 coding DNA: TGCGCCACCCGGACAGGGGGCGCGTCCGGGGAGCAGTTCTTC.

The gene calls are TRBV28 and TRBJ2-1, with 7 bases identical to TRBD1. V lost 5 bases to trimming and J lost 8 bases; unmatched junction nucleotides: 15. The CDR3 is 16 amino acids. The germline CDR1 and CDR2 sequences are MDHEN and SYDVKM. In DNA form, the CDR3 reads TGTGCCAGCAGTCCTCACCTACAGGGGCTGATTGATGAGCAGTTCTTC. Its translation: CASSPHLQGLIDEQFF.

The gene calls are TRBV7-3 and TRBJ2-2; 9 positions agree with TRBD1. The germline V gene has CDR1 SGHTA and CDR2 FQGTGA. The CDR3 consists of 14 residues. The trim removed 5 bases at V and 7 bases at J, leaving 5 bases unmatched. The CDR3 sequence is CASSRGQGIGELFF. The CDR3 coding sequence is TGTGCCAGCAGCAGGGGACAGGGAATCGGGGAGCTGTTTTTT.

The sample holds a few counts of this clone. CDR3 region: CASSPGTRFYNEQFF. CDR3 bases: TGTGCCAGCAGCCCCGGGACTAGATTTTACAATGAGCAGTTCTTC. The chain is built from TRBV5-6 and TRBJ2-1, with 8 bases that match TRBD2. The CDR3 length is 15 residues. V was clipped by 4 bases and J by 4 bases; unmatched bases: 7. Germline loops: CDR1 SGHDT, CDR2 YYEEEE.

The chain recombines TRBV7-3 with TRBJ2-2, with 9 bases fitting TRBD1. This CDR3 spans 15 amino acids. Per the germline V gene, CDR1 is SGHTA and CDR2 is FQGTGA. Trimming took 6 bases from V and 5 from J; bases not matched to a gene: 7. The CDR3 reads CASSTGQGTTGELFF. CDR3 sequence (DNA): TGTGCCAGCAGTACTGGACAGGGGACGACCGGGGAGCTGTTTTTT.

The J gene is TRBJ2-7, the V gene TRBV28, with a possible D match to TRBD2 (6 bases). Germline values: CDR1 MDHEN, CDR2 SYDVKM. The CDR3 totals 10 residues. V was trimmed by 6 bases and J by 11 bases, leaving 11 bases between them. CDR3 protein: CASSEGRKYF. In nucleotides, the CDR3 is TGTGCCAGCAGCGAGGGGAGGAAGTACTTC.

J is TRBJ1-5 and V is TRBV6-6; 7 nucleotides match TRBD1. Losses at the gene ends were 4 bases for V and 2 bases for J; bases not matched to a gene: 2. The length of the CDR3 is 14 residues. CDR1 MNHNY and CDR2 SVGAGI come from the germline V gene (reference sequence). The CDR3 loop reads CASSFTGGNQPQHF. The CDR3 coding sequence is TGTGCCAGCAGTTTTACAGGGGGCAATCAGCCCCAGCATTTT.

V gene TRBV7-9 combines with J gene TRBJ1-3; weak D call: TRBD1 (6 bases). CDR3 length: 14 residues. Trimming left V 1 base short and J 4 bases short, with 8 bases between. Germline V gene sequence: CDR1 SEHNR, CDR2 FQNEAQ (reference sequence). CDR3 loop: CASSLGTVGNTIYF. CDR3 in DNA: TGTGCCAGCAGCTTAGGGACAGTAGGAAACACCATATATTTT. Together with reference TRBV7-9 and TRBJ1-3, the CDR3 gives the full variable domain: DTGVSQNPRHKITKRGQNVTFRCDPISEHNRLYWYRQTLGQGPEFLTYFQNEAQLEKSRLLSDRFSAERPKGSFSTLEIQRTEQGDSAMYLCASSLGTVGNTIYFGEGSWLTVV.

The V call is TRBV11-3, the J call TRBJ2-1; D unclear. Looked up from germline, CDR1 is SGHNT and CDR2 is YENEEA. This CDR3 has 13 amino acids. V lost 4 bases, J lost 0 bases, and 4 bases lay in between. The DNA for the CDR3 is TGTGCCAGCAGCTGGAGCTCCTACAATGAGCAGTTCTTC. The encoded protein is CASSWSSYNEQFF.

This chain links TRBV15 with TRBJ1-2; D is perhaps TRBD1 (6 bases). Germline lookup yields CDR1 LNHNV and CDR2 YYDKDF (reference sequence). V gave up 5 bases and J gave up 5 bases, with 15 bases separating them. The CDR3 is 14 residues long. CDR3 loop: CATSPTGFQYGYTF. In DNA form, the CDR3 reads TGTGCCACCAGCCCCACAGGGTTTCAGTATGGCTACACCTTC.

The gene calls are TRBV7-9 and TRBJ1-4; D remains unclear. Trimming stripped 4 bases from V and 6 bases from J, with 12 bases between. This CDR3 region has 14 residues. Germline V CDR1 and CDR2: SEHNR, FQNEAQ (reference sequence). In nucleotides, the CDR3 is TGTGCCAGCAGCTCAATCCTCGGTTATGAAAAACTGTTTTTT. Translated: CASSSILGYEKLFF.

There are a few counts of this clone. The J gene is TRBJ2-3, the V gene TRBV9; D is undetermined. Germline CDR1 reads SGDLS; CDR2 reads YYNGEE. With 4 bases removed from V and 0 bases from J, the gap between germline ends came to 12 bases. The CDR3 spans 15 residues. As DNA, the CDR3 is TGTGCCAGCAGCCCACTCACGCCGAGCACAGATACGCAGTATTTT. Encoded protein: CASSPLTPSTDTQYF.

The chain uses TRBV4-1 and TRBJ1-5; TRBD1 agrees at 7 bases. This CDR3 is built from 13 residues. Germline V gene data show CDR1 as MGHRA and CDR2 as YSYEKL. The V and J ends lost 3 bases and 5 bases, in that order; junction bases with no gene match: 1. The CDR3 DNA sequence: TGCGCCAGCAGCCATACAGGGGATCAGCCCCAGCATTTT. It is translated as CASSHTGDQPQHF.

The CDR3 region is CASSLGNYGEQYF. DNA for the CDR3: TGTGCCAGCAGCTTAGGTAACTACGGCGAGCAGTACTTC. The rearrangement uses TRBV7-6 and TRBJ2-7; D is unclear. The CDR3 length is 13 residues. Germline values: CDR1 SGHVS, CDR2 FNYEAQ. Deletions cut 1 base from V and 6 bases from J, with 10 bases between.

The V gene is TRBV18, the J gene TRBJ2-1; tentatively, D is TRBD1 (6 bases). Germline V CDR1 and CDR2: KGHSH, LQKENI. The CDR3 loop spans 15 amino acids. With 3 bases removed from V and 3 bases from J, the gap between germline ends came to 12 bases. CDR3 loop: CASSPGRDIYNEQFF. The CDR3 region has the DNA TGTGCCAGCTCACCCGGACGGGACATCTACAATGAGCAGTTCTTC.

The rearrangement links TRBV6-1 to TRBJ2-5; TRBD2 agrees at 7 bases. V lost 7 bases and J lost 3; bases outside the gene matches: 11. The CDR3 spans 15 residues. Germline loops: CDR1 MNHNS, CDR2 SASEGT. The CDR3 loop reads CASTRASGVEETQYF. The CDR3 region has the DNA TGTGCCAGCACTCGGGCTAGCGGAGTTGAAGAGACCCAGTACTTC.

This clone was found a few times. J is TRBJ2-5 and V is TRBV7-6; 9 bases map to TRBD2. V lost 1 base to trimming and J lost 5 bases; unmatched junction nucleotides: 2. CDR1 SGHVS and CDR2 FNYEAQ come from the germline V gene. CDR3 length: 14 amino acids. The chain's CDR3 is CASSLGGRDETQYF. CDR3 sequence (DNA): TGTGCCAGCAGCTTAGGCGGGAGGGATGAGACCCAGTACTTC.

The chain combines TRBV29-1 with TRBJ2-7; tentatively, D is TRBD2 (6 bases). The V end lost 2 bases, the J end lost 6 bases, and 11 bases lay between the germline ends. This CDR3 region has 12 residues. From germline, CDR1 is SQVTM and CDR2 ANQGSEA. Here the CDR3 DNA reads TGCAGCGTTGAAAGGCAGGGAGGCGAGCAGTACTTC. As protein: CSVERQGGEQYF.

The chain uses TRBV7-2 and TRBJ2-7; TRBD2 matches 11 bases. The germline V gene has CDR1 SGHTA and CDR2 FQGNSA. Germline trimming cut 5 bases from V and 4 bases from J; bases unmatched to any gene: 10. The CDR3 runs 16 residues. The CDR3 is CASSGRGASGRYEQYF. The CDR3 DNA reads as TGTGCCAGCAGCGGTCGCGGCGCTAGCGGGAGGTACGAGCAGTACTTC. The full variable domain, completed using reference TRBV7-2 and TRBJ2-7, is GAGVSQSPSNKVTEKGKDVELRCDPISGHTALYWYRQSLGQGLEFLIYFQGNSAPDKSGLPSDRFSAERTGGSVSTLTIQRTQQEDSAVYLCASSGRGASGRYEQYFGPGTRLTVT.

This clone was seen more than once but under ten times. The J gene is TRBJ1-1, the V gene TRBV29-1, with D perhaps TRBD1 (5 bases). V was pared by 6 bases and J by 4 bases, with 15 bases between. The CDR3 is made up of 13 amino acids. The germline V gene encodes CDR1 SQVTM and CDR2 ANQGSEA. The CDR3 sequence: CSVPLTGLTEAFF. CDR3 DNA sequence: TGCAGCGTGCCCCTCACAGGTCTCACTGAAGCTTTCTTT.

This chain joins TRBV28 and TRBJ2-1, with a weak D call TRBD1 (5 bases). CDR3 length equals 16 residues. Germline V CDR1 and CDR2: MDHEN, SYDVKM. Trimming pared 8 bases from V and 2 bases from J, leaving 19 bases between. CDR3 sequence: CASHGPREFAYNEQFF. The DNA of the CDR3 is TGTGCCAGCCACGGTCCCAGGGAATTCGCCTACAATGAGCAGTTCTTC.

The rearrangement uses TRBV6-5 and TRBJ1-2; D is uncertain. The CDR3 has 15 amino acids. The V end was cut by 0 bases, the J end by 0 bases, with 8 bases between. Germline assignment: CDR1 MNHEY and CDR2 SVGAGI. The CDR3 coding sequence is TGTGCCAGCAGTTACTCGACGAGGTCTAACTATGGCTACACCTTC. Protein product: CASSYSTRSNYGYTF.

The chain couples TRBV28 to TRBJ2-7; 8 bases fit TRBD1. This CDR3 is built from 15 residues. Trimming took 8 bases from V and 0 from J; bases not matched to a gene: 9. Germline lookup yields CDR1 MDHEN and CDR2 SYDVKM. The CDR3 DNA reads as TGTGCCAGCGGCCAGGGGGGACAGGTCTCCTACGAGCAGTACTTC. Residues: CASGQGGQVSYEQYF.

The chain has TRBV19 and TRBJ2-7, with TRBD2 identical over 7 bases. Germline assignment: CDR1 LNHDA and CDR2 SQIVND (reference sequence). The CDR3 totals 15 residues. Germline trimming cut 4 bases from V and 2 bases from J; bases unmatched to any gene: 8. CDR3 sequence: CASSKTGGPTYEQYF. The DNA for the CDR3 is TGTGCCAGTAGTAAAACGGGAGGACCGACCTACGAGCAGTACTTC.

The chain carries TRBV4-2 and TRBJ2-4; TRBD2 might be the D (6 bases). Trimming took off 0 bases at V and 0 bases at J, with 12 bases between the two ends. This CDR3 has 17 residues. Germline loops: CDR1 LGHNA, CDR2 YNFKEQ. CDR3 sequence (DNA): TGTGCCAGCAGCCAAGATGGGGCGGGGTTAGCCAAAAACATTCAGTACTTC. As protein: CASSQDGAGLAKNIQYF.

The CDR3 sequence: CASTWGGRREQYF. CDR3 bases: TGTGCCAGCACGTGGGGGGGGAGACGCGAGCAGTACTTC. The V gene is TRBV6-1, the J gene TRBJ2-7, with TRBD2 matching over 7 bases. The junction had 9 bases not matched to a gene; V was cut back by 7 bases and J by 6 bases. Germline values: CDR1 MNHNS, CDR2 SASEGT. The CDR3 is made up of 13 amino acids.